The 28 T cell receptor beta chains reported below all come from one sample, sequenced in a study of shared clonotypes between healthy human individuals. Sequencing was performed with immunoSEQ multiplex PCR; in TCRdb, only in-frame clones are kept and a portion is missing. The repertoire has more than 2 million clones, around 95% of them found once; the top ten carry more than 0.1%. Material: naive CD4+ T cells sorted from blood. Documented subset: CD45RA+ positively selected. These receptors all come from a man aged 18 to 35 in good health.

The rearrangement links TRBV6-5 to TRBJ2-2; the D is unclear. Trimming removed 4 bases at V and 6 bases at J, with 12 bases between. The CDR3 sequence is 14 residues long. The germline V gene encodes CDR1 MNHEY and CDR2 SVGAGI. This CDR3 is CASSSLTPPGELFF. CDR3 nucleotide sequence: TGTGCCAGCAGTTCCCTGACCCCGCCCGGGGAGCTGTTTTTT.

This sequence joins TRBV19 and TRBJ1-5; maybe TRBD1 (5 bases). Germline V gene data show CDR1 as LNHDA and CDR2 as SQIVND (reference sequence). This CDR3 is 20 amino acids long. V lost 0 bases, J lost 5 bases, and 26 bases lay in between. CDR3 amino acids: CASSIDRGGTGGVMDQPQHF. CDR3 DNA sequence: TGTGCCAGTAGTATAGATCGAGGCGGGACGGGAGGAGTCATGGATCAGCCCCAGCATTTT.

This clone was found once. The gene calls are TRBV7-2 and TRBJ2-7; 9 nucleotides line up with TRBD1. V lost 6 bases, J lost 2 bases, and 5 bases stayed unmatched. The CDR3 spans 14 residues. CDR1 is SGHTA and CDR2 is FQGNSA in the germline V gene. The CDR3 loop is CASRQTGGAYEQYF. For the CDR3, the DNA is TGTGCCAGCAGGCAGACAGGGGGAGCCTACGAGCAGTACTTC. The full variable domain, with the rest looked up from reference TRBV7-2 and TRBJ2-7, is GAGVSQSPSNKVTEKGKDVELRCDPISGHTALYWYRQSLGQGLEFLIYFQGNSAPDKSGLPSDRFSAERTGGSVSTLTIQRTQQEDSAVYLCASRQTGGAYEQYFGPGTRLTVT.

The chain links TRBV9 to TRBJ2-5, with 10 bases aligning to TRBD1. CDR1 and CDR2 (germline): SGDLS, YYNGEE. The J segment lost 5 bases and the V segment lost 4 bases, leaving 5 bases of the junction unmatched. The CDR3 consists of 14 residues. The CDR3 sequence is CASSIRDRGETQYF. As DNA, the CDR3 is TGTGCCAGCAGCATCCGGGACAGGGGCGAGACCCAGTACTTC.

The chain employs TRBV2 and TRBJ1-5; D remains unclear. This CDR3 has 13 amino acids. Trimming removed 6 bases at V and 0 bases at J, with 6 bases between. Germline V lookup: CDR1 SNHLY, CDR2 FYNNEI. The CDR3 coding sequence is TGTGCCAGCAGGGGAGGTAGCAATCAGCCCCAGCATTTT. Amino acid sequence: CASRGGSNQPQHF.

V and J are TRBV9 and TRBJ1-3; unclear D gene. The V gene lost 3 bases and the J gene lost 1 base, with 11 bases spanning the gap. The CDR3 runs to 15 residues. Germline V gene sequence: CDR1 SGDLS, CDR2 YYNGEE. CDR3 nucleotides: TGTGCCAGCAGCGGGGAGGGCGGATCTGGAAACACCATATATTTT. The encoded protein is CASSGEGGSGNTIYF.

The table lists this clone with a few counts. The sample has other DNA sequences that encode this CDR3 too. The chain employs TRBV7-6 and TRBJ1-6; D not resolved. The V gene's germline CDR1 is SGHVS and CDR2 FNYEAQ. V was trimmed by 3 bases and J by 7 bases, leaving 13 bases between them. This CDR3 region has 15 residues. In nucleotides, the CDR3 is TGTGCCAGCAGCTTGGTAGAAGGAAACAATTCACCCCTCCACTTT. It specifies CASSLVEGNNSPLHF.

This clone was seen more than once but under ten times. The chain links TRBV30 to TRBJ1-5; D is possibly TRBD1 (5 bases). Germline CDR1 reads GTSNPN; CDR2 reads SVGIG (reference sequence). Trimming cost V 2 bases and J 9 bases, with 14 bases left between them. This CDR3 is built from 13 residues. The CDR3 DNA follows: TGTGCCTGGAGTCTCGAACAGGAACTGCCCCAGCATTTT. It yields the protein CAWSLEQELPQHF. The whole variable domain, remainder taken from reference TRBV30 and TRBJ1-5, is SQTIHQWPATLVQPVGSPLSLECTVEGTSNPNLYWYRQAAGRGLQLLFYSVGIGQISSEVPQNLSASRPQDRQFILSSKKLLLSDSGFYLCAWSLEQELPQHFGDGTRLSIL.

For the CDR3, the DNA is TGTGCCAGCAGTTACTCCGACAACCCATACGAGCAGTACTTC. It encodes CASSYSDNPYEQYF. This chain uses TRBV6-5 with TRBJ2-7; D unclear. Trimming left V 0 bases short and J 4 bases short, with 10 bases between. Looked up from germline, CDR1 is MNHEY and CDR2 is SVGAGI. CDR3 size: 14 residues.

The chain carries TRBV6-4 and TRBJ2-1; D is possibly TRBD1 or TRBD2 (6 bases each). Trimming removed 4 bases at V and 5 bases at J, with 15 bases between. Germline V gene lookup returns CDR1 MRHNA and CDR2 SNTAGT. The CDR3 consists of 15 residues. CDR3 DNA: TGTGCCAGCAGTGGGGGGGCCAACCCTAACAATGAGCAGTTCTTC. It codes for CASSGGANPNNEQFF.

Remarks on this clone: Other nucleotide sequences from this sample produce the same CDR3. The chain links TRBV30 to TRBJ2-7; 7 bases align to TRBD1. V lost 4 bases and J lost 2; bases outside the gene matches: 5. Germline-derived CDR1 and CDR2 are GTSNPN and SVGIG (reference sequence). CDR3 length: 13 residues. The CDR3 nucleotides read TGTGCCTGGACCCGGGACAGTCCCTACGAGCAGTACTTC. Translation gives CAWTRDSPYEQYF.

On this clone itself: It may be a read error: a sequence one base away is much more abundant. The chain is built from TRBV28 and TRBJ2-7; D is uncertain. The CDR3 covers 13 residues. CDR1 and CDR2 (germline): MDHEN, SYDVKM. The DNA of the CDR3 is TGTGTCAGCGCCCGATTAACCGGGTATGAGCAGTACTTC. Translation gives CVSARLTGYEQYF.

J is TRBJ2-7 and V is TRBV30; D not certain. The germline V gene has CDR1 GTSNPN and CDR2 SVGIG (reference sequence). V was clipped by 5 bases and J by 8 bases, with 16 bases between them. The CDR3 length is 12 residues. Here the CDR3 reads CAWDEPGLKQYF. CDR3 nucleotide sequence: TGTGCCTGGGACGAGCCGGGCTTGAAGCAGTACTTC.

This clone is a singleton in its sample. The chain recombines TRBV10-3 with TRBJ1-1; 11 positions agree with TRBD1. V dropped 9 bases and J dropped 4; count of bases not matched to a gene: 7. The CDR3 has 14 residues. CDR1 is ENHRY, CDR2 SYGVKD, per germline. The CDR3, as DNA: TGTGCCATGAGGACAGGGGGCATCGGCACTGAAGCTTTCTTT. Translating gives CAMRTGGIGTEAFF.

CDR3 loop: CASSRDSTSYEQYF. CDR3 sequence (DNA): TGCGCCAGCAGTCGGGACAGTACCTCCTACGAGCAGTACTTC. This chain links TRBV10-1 with TRBJ2-7; 7 nucleotides align to TRBD1. The CDR3 totals 14 residues. The germline V gene encodes CDR1 WNHNN and CDR2 SYGVQD (reference sequence). Trimming cost V 5 bases and J 0 bases; bases outside gene matches: 4.

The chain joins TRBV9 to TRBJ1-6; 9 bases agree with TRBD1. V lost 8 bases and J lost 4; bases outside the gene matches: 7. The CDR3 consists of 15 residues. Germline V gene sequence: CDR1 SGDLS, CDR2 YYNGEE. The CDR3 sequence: CASSLDRGYNSPLHF. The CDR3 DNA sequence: TGTGCCAGTTCCCTGGACAGGGGTTATAATTCACCCCTCCACTTT.

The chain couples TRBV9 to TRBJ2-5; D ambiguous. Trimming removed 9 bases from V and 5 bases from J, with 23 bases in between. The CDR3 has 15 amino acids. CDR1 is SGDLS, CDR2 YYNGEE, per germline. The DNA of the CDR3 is TGTGCCACCTCCCCGGACCCTTCATTGTGGGAGACCCAGTACTTC. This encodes CATSPDPSLWETQYF.

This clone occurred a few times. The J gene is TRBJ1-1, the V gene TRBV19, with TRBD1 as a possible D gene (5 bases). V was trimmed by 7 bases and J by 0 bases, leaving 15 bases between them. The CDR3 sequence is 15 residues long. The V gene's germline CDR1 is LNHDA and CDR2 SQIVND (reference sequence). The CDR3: CASTPRGLVNTEAFF. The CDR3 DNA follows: TGTGCCAGTACTCCCCGGGGGTTGGTGAACACTGAAGCTTTCTTT.

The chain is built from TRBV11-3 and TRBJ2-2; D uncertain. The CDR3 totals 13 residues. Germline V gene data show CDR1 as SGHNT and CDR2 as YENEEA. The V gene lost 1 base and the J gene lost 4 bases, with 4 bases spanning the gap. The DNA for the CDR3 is TGTGCCAGCAGCTTAGGCATCACCGGGGAGCTGTTTTTT. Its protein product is CASSLGITGELFF. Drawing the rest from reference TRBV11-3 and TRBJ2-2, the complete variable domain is EAGVVQSPRYKIIEKKQPVAFWCNPISGHNTLYWYLQNLGQGPELLIRYENEEAVDDSQLPKDRFSAERLKGVDSTLKIQPAELGDSAVYLCASSLGITGELFFGEGSRLTVL.

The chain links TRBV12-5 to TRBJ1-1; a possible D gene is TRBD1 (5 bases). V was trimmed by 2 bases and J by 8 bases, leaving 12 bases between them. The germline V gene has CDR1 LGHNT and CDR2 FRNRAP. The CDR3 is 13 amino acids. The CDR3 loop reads CASGLRGAGEAFF. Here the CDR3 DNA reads TGTGCTAGTGGTTTGAGAGGAGCAGGGGAAGCTTTCTTT.

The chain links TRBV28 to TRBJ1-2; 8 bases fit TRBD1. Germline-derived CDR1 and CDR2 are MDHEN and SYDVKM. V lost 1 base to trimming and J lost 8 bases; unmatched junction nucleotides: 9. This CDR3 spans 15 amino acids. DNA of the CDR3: TGTGCCAGCAGTTTATTCGGCAGGGGGCAGAAAGGCTACACCTTC. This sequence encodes CASSLFGRGQKGYTF.

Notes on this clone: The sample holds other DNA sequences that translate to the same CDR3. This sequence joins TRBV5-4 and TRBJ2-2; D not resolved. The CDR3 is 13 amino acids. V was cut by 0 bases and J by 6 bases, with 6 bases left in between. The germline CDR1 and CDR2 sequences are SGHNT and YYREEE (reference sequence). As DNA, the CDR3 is TGTGCCAGCAGCTTGGGTTTAGCCGGGGAGCTGTTTTTT. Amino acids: CASSLGLAGELFF.

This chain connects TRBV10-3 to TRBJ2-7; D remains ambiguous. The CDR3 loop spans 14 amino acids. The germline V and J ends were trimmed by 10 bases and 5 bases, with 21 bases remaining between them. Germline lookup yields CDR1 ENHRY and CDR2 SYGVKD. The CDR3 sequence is CATVLDLLTNEQYF. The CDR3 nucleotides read TGTGCCACCGTCCTGGACCTCTTAACGAACGAGCAGTACTTC.

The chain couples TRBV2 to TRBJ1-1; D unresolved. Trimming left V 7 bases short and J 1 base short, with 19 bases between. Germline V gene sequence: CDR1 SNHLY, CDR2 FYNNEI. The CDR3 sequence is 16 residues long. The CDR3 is CASTPPRALENTEAFF. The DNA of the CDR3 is TGTGCCAGCACCCCCCCGCGGGCGCTGGAGAACACTGAAGCTTTCTTT.

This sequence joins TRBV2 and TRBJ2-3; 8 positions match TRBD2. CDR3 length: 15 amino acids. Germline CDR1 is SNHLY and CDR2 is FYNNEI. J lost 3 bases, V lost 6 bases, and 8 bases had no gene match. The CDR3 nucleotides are TGTGCCAGCAGCGGGGAGCGGGGGCCGACAGATACGCAGTATTTT. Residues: CASSGERGPTDTQYF.

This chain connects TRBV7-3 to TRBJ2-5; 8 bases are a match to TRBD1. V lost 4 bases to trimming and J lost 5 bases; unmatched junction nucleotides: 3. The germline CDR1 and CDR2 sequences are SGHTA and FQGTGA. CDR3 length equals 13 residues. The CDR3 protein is CASSWTGTETQYF. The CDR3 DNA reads TGTGCCAGCAGCTGGACAGGGACTGAGACCCAGTACTTC.

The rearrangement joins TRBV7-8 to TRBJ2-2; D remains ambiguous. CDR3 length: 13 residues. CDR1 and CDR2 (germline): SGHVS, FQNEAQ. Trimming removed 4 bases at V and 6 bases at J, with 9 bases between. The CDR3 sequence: CASSSTLAGELFF. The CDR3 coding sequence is TGTGCCAGCAGCTCTACCCTGGCCGGGGAGCTGTTTTTT.

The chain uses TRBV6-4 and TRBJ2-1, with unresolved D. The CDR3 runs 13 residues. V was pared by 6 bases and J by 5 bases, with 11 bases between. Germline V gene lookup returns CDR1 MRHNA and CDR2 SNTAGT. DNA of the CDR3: TGTGCCAGCAGCCCCCGGGTGAACAATGAGCAGTTCTTC. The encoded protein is CASSPRVNNEQFF.